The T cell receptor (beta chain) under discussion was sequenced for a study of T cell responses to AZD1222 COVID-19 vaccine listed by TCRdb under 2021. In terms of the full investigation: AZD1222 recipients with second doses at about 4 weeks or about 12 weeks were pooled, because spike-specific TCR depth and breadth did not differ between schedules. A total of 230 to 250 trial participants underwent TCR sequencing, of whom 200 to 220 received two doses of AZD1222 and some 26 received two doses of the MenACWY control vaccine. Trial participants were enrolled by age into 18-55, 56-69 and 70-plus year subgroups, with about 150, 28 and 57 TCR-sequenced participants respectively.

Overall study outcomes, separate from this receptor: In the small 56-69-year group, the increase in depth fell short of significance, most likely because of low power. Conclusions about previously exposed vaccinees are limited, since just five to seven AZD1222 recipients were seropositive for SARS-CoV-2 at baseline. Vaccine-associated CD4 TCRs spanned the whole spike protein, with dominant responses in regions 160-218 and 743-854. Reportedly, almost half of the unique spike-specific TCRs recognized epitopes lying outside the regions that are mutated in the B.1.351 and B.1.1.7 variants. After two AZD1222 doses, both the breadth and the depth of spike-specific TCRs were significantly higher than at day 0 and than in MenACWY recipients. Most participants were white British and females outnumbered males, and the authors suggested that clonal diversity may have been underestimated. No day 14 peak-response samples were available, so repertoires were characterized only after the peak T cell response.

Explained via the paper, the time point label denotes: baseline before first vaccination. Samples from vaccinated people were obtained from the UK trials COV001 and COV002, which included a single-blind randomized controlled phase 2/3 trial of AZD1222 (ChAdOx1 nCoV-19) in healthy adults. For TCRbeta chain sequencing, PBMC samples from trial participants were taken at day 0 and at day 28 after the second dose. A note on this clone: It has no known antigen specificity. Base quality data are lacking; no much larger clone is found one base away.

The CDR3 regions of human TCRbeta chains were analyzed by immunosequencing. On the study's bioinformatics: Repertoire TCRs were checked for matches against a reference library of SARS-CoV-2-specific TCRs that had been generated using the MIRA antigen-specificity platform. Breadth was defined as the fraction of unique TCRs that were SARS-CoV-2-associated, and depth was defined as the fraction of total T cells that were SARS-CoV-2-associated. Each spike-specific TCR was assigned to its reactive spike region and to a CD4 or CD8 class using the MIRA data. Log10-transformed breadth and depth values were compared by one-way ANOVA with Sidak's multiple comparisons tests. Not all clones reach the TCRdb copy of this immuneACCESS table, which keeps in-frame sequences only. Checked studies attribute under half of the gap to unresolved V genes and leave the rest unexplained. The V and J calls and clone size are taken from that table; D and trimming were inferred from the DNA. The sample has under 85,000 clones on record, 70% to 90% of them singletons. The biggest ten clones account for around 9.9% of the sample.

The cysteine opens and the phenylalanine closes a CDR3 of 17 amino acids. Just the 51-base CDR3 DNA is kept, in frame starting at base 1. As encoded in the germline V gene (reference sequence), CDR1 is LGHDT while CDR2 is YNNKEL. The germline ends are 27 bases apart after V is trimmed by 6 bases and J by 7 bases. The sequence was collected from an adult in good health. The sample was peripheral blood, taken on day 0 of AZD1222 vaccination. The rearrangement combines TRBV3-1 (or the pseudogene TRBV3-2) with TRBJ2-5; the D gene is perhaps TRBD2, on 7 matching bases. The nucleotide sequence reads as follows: TGTGCCAGCAGGGCCACAGAGAGGGCGGGGGCCCGGCGGACCCAGTACTTC. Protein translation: CASRATERAGARRTQYF.